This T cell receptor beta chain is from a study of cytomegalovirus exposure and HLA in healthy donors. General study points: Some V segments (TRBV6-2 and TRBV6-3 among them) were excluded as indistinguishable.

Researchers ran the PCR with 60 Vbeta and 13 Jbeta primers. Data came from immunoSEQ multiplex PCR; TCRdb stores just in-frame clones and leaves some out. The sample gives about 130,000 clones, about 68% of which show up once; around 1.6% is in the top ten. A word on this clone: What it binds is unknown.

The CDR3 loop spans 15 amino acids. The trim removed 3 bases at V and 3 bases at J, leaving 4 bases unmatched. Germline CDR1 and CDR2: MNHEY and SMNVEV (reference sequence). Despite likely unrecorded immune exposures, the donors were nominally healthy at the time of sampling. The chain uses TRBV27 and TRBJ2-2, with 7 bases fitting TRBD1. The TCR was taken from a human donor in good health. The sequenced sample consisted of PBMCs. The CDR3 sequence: CASSFSGTDTGELFF. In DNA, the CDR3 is TGTGCCAGCAGTTTCTCCGGGACAGACACCGGGGAGCTGTTTTTT.